This T cell receptor (beta chain) was retrieved from a study of cytomegalovirus exposure and HLA in healthy donors. Whole-study context: Most genotyped donors, approximately 77% of roughly 400, had Caucasian-associated genetic ancestry.

Trimming took 4 bases from V and 3 from J, leaving 17 bases between them. The CDR3 sequence is 16 residues long. Per the germline V gene, CDR1 is SGHNT and CDR2 is YYREEE (reference sequence). PCR involved 60 Vbeta and 13 Jbeta primers. Sequenced by immunoSEQ multiplex PCR; TCRdb stores in-frame clones only, minus some. The table lists 130,000 or so clones, around nine tenths of them singletons. The rearrangement joins TRBV5-4 to TRBJ2-1; D is perhaps TRBD2 (5 bases). Sample: PBMCs. The receptor was isolated from a woman in her 30s in good health and CMV-seronegative. The CDR3 is CASSPTQLESYNEQFF. In DNA, the CDR3 is TGTGCCAGCAGCCCGACACAACTAGAGAGCTACAATGAGCAGTTCTTC.